Reported below is one T cell receptor beta chain. Original processing methods: It was from reference gene primer amplification that nucleated cell counts were estimated. The protocol was immunoSEQ multiplex PCR, while the TCRdb copy is restricted to in-frame clones and leaves out a portion. V and J calls and clone size are as listed in that table; D and trimming were resolved from the DNA. Among some 170,000 clones, about 76% were seen once, and the ten largest hold approximately 9%. These data belong to a study of blood T cell repertoires in COVID-19. Overall study: Sites in the United States, Italy and Spain provided acute and convalescent COVID-19 samples. Sample material is recorded as cDNA or gDNA derived from T cells, B-cell-depleted T cells, or PBMCs.

The CDR3 is made up of 14 amino acids. The germline V gene encodes CDR1 LGHNA and CDR2 YNFKEQ. V dropped 0 bases and J dropped 6 bases, with 12 bases sitting between them. The TCR was taken from a woman in her forties or fifties with active or convalescent COVID-19. The genes are TRBV4-2 and TRBJ2-7, with a possible D match to TRBD2 (6 bases). Sequenced: peripheral blood. As DNA, the CDR3 is TGTGCCAGCAGCCAAGATCCCCCCGGGGGCGAGCAGTACTTC. Residues: CASSQDPPGGEQYF.